One sample yielded the 3 T cell receptor beta chains listed below, sequenced in a study of blood T cell repertoires in COVID-19. TCRdb's table, derived via immunoSEQ multiplex PCR, lists solely in-frame clones and lacks some. The profile shows approximately 300,000 clones, almost 90% of them singletons. Source material: peripheral blood. Every receptor here comes from a woman between 40 and 55 years old with COVID-19, enrolled during active disease.

The chain has TRBV7-2 and TRBJ2-7; the match to TRBD2 covers 9 bases. Germline lookup yields CDR1 SGHTA and CDR2 FQGNSA. V lost 1 base and J lost 2; bases outside the gene matches: 3. This CDR3 comprises 15 residues. The CDR3 region has the DNA TGTGCCAGCAGCTTAGAGCGGGGGGCCACCTACGAGCAGTACTTC. Translated: CASSLERGATYEQYF. Full variable domain (remainder filled in from reference TRBV7-2 and TRBJ2-7): GAGVSQSPSNKVTEKGKDVELRCDPISGHTALYWYRQSLGQGLEFLIYFQGNSAPDKSGLPSDRFSAERTGGSVSTLTIQRTQQEDSAVYLCASSLERGATYEQYFGPGTRLTVT.

This chain uses TRBV27 with TRBJ2-2, with D unresolved. Germline CDR1 is MNHEY and CDR2 is SMNVEV (reference sequence). V lost 2 bases and J 5 bases, leaving 3 bases between the germline ends. The CDR3 is made up of 12 amino acids. CDR3 DNA: TGTGCCAGCAGTTTACTAACCGGGGAGCTGTTTTTT. This encodes CASSLLTGELFF.

In its sample, this clone was seen once. This chain links TRBV7-6 with TRBJ2-1, with 10 bases fitting TRBD2. The CDR3 is 18 residues long. Looked up from germline, CDR1 is SGHVS and CDR2 is FNYEAQ. Trimming cost V 4 bases and J 8 bases; bases outside gene matches: 17. CDR3 in amino acids: CASSYDASGSEVGYEQFF. Written as DNA, the CDR3 is TGTGCCAGCAGCTACGATGCTAGCGGGAGTGAGGTGGGGTATGAGCAGTTCTTC.